The text below deals with one T cell receptor beta chain. Researchers sorted participants into cohorts using their self-reported clinical history. The record originates from a study of blood T cell repertoires in COVID-19. The table came from immunoSEQ multiplex PCR; TCRdb's copy has only in-frame clones and leaves some out. The data contain about 210,000 clones, around 80% of them seen just once; the ten biggest clones take up 4.3%. This CDR3 is built from 14 residues. The V gene lost 0 bases and the J gene lost 2 bases, with 7 bases spanning the gap. Germline CDR1 is MNHEY and CDR2 is SMNVEV (reference sequence).

The sequenced sample was PBMCs or T cells enriched from blood (not recorded which). This receptor was taken from a young man with acute COVID-19. This chain connects TRBV27 to TRBJ1-2; D remains unclear. CDR3 region: CASSLSGGNYGYTF. The CDR3 DNA reads TGTGCCAGCAGTTTATCGGGCGGGAACTATGGCTACACCTTC.